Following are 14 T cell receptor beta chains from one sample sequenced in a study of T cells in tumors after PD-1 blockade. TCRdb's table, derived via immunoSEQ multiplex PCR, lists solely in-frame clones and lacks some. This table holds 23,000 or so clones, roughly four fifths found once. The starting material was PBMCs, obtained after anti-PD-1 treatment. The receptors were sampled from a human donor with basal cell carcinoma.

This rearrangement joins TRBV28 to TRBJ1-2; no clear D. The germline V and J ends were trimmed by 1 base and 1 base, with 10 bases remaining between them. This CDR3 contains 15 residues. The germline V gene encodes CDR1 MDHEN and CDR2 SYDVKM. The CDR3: CASSLLGYSNYGYTF. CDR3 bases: TGTGCCAGCAGTTTATTGGGGTACAGTAACTATGGCTACACCTTC.

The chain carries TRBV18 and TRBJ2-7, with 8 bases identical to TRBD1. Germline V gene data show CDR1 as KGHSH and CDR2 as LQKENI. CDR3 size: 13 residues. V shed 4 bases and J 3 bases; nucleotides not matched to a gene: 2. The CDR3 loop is CASSQGQGYEQYF. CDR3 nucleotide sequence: TGTGCCAGCTCACAAGGACAGGGCTACGAGCAGTACTTC.

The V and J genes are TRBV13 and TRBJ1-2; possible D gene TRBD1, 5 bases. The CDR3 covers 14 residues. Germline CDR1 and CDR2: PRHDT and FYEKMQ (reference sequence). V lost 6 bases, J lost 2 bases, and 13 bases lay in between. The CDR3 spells CASRKAAGNYGYTF. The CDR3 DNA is TGTGCCAGCAGAAAAGCGGCAGGGAACTATGGCTACACCTTC.

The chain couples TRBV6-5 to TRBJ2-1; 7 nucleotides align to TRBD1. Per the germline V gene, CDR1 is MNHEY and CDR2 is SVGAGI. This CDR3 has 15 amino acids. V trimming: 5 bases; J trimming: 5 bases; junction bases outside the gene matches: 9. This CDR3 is CASSSRQGFNNEQFF. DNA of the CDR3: TGTGCCAGCAGTAGCAGACAGGGATTTAACAATGAGCAGTTCTTC.

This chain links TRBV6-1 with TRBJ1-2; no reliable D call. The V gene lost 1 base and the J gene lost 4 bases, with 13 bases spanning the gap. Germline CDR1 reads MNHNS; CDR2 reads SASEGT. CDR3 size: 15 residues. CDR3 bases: TGTGCCAGCAGTGAAGGCTTTTGGCAGGTCTATGGCTACACCTTC. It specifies CASSEGFWQVYGYTF.

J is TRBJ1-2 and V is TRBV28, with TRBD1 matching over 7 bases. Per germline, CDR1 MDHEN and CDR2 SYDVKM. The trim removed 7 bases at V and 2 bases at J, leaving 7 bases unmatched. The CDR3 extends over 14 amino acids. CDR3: CASTRRGRNYGYTF. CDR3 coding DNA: TGTGCCAGCACCCGCAGGGGGAGAAACTATGGCTACACCTTC.

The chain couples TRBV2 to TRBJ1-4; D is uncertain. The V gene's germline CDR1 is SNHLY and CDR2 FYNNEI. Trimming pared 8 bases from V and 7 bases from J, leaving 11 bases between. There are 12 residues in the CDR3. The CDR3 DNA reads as TGTGCCAGCTCCCCCCCAGTTGAAAAACTGTTTTTT. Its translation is CASSPPVEKLFF.

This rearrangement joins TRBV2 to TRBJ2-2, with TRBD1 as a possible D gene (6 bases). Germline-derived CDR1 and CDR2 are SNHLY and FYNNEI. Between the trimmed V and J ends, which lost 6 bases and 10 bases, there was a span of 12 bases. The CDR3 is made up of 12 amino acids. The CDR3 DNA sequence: TGTGCCAGCAGATTCAGGGGTGAGGAGCTGTTTTTT. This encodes CASRFRGEELFF.

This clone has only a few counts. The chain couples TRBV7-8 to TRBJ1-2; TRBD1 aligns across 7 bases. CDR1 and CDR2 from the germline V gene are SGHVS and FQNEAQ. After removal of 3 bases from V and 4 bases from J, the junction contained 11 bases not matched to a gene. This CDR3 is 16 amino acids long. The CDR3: CASSFLPGTAFYGYTF. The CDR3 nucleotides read TGTGCCAGCAGCTTTCTACCCGGGACAGCCTTCTATGGCTACACCTTC.

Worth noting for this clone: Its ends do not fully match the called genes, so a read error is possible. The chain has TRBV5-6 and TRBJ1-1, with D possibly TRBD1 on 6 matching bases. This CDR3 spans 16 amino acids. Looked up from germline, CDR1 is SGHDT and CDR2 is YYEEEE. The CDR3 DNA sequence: TGTGCCAGCCGCTTGTTTGGGGCGGGGGGCAACACTGAAGCTTTCTTT. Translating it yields CASRLFGAGGNTEAFF.

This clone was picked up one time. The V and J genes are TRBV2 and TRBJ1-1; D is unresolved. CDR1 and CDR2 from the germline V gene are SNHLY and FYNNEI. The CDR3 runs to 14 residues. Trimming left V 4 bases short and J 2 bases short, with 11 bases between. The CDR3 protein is CASSGYRENTEAFF. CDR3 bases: TGTGCCAGCAGTGGATACCGGGAAAACACTGAAGCTTTCTTT.

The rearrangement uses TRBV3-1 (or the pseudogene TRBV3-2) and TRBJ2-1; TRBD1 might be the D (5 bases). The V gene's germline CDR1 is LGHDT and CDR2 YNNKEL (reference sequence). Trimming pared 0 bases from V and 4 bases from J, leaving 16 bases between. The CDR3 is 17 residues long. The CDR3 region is CASSQEVSPGIYNEQFF. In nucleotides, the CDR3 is TGTGCCAGCAGCCAAGAGGTGAGTCCAGGGATATACAATGAGCAGTTCTTC.

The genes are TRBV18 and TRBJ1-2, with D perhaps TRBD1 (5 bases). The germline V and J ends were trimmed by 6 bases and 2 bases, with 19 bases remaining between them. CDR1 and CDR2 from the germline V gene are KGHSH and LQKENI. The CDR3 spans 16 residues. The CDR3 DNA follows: TGTGCCAGCTCGGAAAATTTCGGGGACGGGAACTATGGCTACACCTTC. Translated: CASSENFGDGNYGYTF. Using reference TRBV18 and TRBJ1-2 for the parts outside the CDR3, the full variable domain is NAGVMQNPRHLVRRRGQEARLRCSPMKGHSHVYWYRQLPEEGLKFMVYLQKENIIDESGMPKERFSAEFPKEGPSILRIQQVVRGDSAAYFCASSENFGDGNYGYTFGSGTRLTVV.

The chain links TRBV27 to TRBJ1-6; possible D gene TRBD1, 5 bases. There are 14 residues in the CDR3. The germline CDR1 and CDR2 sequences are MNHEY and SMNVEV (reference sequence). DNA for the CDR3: TGTGCAACGGGGGTAAAAGTCGGCTATTCACCCCTCCACTTT. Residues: CATGVKVGYSPLHF.